The 24 T cell receptor beta chains reported below all come from one sample, sequenced in a study of blood T cell repertoires in COVID-19. The repertoire was sequenced with immunoSEQ multiplex PCR; TCRdb's copy has only in-frame clones and lacks some. The sample lists about 290,000 clones; roughly 89% were seen once. Sequenced material: peripheral blood. The receptors derive from a woman in her forties who had recovered from COVID-19.

This chain connects TRBV18 to TRBJ2-7; 7 bases align to TRBD1. Germline V gene sequence: CDR1 KGHSH, CDR2 LQKENI. Trimming at V came to 2 bases and at J to 0 bases, leaving 1 base not matched to a gene. The CDR3 totals 14 residues. In nucleotides, the CDR3 is TGTGCCAGCTCACCAGGACAGGCCTCCTACGAGCAGTACTTC. This encodes CASSPGQASYEQYF.

The chain recombines TRBV2 with TRBJ1-5; a weak D match, TRBD1 (6 bases). V was trimmed by 6 bases and J by 1 base, leaving 10 bases between them. Germline V gene sequence: CDR1 SNHLY, CDR2 FYNNEI. The CDR3 length is 14 residues. The CDR3 reads CASRPTGSNQPQHF. DNA for the CDR3: TGTGCCAGCAGACCGACAGGCAGCAATCAGCCCCAGCATTTT.

This chain joins TRBV5-1 and TRBJ1-1; tentatively, D is TRBD1 (6 bases). Germline V CDR1 and CDR2: SGHRS, YFSETQ. V lost 0 bases to trimming and J lost 0 bases, with 15 bases between them. The CDR3 runs to 17 residues. This chain's CDR3 is CASSLDTGLVVNTEAFF. CDR3 nucleotide sequence: TGCGCCAGCAGCTTGGATACAGGGTTGGTGGTGAACACTGAAGCTTTCTTT.

The rearrangement uses TRBV15 and TRBJ2-7; TRBD1 is a possible D gene (5 bases). CDR1 is LNHNV, CDR2 YYDKDF, per germline (reference sequence). The CDR3 spans 15 residues. Trimming took 4 bases from V and 6 from J, leaving 19 bases between them. CDR3 bases: TGTGCCACCAGCACTCGTACAGGCCCCCCCGGCGAGCAGTACTTC. Its translation is CATSTRTGPPGEQYF.

The rearrangement joins TRBV4-2 to TRBJ2-1; 8 nucleotides align to TRBD2. The CDR3 length is 15 residues. Germline V CDR1 and CDR2: LGHNA, YNFKEQ. The trim removed 7 bases at V and 5 bases at J, leaving 10 bases unmatched. The CDR3 reads CASTPAGGRDNEQFF. The CDR3 DNA is TGTGCCAGCACGCCCGCGGGAGGACGAGACAATGAGCAGTTCTTC.

This chain uses TRBV23-1 with TRBJ2-2; 7 bases line up with TRBD1. TRBV23-1 is an open reading frame, and its role is uncertain. The CDR3 contains 17 residues. J was trimmed by 4 bases and V by 4 bases; bases with no gene match: 12. CDR3 region: CASSPQGDSRPTGELFF. CDR3 sequence (DNA): TGCGCCAGCAGTCCCCAGGGGGACAGTCGACCCACCGGGGAGCTGTTTTTT.

The chain combines TRBV2 with TRBJ1-2, with TRBD1 identical over 9 bases. The CDR3 totals 13 residues. Germline CDR1 reads SNHLY; CDR2 reads FYNNEI. The junction had 5 bases not matched to a gene; V was cut back by 6 bases and J by 6 bases. The CDR3, as DNA: TGTGCCAGCAGCATAAGGGACAGGGATGGCTACACCTTC. Translation: CASSIRDRDGYTF.

The CDR3 DNA reads as TGTGCCAGCAGCTTGGTGGCTAGCGGAAACAATGAGCAGTTCTTC. Its translation is CASSLVASGNNEQFF. The rearrangement links TRBV5-4 to TRBJ2-1; TRBD2 agrees at 7 bases. The V segment lost 0 bases and the J segment 5 bases; nucleotides outside the gene matches: 5. CDR3 length: 15 residues. From germline, CDR1 is SGHNT and CDR2 YYREEE (reference sequence).

The chain's CDR3 is CASLTGDNGYTF. The CDR3 DNA reads TGTGCCAGTCTGACAGGGGATAACGGCTACACCTTC. V usage is TRBV2 and J usage is TRBJ1-2, with 8 bases aligning to TRBD1. J lost 8 bases, V lost 9 bases, and 8 bases had no gene match. The germline V gene encodes CDR1 SNHLY and CDR2 FYNNEI. The CDR3 runs 12 residues.

The CDR3, as DNA: TGTGCCAGCAGCCGCCGGCTAGCGGGAATCGACGAGCAGTACTTC. This codes for CASSRRLAGIDEQYF. The rearrangement uses TRBV9 and TRBJ2-7; 9 positions match TRBD2. Germline loops: CDR1 SGDLS, CDR2 YYNGEE. After removal of 4 bases from V and 5 bases from J, the junction contained 10 bases not matched to a gene. CDR3 length: 15 residues.

This clone was recorded once. CDR3 nucleotide sequence: TGCGCCAGCAGCTTTACACAGGGTAGTGAAGCTTTCTTT. Residues: CASSFTQGSEAFF. This sequence joins TRBV5-1 and TRBJ1-1; D may be TRBD1 (6 bases). The CDR3 sequence is 13 residues long. V was trimmed by 2 bases and J by 7 bases, leaving 12 bases between them. Germline V gene data show CDR1 as SGHRS and CDR2 as YFSETQ.

This chain connects TRBV7-3 to TRBJ2-1; 14 bases align to TRBD2. Per the germline V gene, CDR1 is SGHTA and CDR2 is FQGTGA. The J segment lost 9 bases and the V segment lost 5 bases, leaving 6 bases of the junction unmatched. CDR3 length: 15 amino acids. The CDR3 here is CASSPGTSGRSEQFF. Written as DNA, the CDR3 is TGTGCCAGCAGCCCCGGGACTAGCGGGAGAAGTGAGCAGTTCTTC.

Comments on this clone: One end of the junction is discordant with germline, which a read error may explain. Distinct nucleotide sequences in the sample also encode this CDR3. V gene TRBV12-3 or TRBV12-4 combines with J gene TRBJ1-1; D unresolved. The CDR3 is made up of 13 amino acids. Here the CDR3 DNA reads TGTGCCAGCAGCTTAGGCGGAAACACTGAAGCTTTCTTT. Amino acids: CASSLGGNTEAFF.

This clone was counted a single time. The gene calls are TRBV18 and TRBJ1-5, with a possible D match to TRBD1 (5 bases). V lost 6 bases, J lost 4 bases, and 13 bases lay in between. CDR1 and CDR2 from the germline V gene are KGHSH and LQKENI. The CDR3 length is 14 residues. The CDR3 region has the DNA TGTGCCAGCTCGCCAGACAGCGCAAATCAGCCCCAGCATTTT. The encoded protein is CASSPDSANQPQHF.

The chain has TRBV27 and TRBJ1-1, with 7 bases that match TRBD1. Germline V gene data show CDR1 as MNHEY and CDR2 as SMNVEV (reference sequence). The V and J ends lost 3 bases and 2 bases, in that order; junction bases with no gene match: 6. This CDR3 has 15 residues. CDR3 amino acids: CASSFHRQGNTEAFF. The CDR3 bases are TGTGCCAGCAGTTTCCACAGACAGGGTAACACTGAAGCTTTCTTT.

This clone was detected a few times. The rearrangement uses TRBV4-1 and TRBJ1-2; D might be TRBD1 (5 bases). V was pared by 4 bases and J by 6 bases, with 18 bases between. This CDR3 contains 15 residues. Germline V gene sequence: CDR1 MGHRA, CDR2 YSYEKL. CDR3 sequence reads: CASSRPGTAFDGYTF. The DNA for the CDR3 is TGCGCCAGCAGCCGCCCCGGGACTGCTTTCGATGGCTACACCTTC.

The rearrangement joins TRBV5-5 to TRBJ2-5; D perhaps matches TRBD2 (7 bases). CDR3 length: 15 amino acids. The V gene lost 4 bases and the J gene lost 4 bases, with 17 bases spanning the gap. Germline CDR1 reads SGHKS; CDR2 reads YYEKEE (reference sequence). Here the CDR3 reads CASSPARGGIETQYF. CDR3 coding DNA: TGTGCCAGCAGCCCCGCGAGGGGGGGCATAGAGACCCAGTACTTC.

The V and J genes are TRBV9 and TRBJ2-5; TRBD1 agrees at 11 bases. The CDR3 contains 17 residues. Germline assignment: CDR1 SGDLS and CDR2 YYNGEE. Trimming cost V 3 bases and J 5 bases; bases outside gene matches: 12. As DNA, the CDR3 is TGTGCCAGCAGCGCCCTAGGGACAGGGGGTTCAGGGGAGACCCAGTACTTC. It codes for CASSALGTGGSGETQYF.

The chain recombines TRBV11-2 with TRBJ2-5, with no clear D. V was pared by 2 bases and J by 5 bases, with 9 bases between. The CDR3 extends over 13 amino acids. The germline V gene has CDR1 SGHAT and CDR2 FQNNGV. The CDR3 nucleotides are TGTGCCAGCAGCTTAAGGAGTGTGGAGACCCAGTACTTC. Translation gives CASSLRSVETQYF.

This clone was detected once. The J gene is TRBJ2-7, the V gene TRBV2; D gene unclear. CDR3 size: 14 residues. Trimming took 3 bases from V and 5 from J, leaving 14 bases between them. Germline loops: CDR1 SNHLY, CDR2 FYNNEI. CDR3 amino acids: CASSDSSVVHEQYF. The CDR3 DNA is TGTGCCAGCAGTGATTCTAGTGTCGTTCACGAGCAGTACTTC.

V gene TRBV5-6 combines with J gene TRBJ2-3; 13 bases line up with TRBD2. Losses at the gene ends were 4 bases for V and 4 bases for J; bases not matched to a gene: 3. Germline CDR1 SGHDT, CDR2 YYEEEE. The CDR3 has 15 residues. CDR3 DNA sequence: TGTGCCAGCAGCCCGACTAGCGGGAGGTCAGATACGCAGTATTTT. The encoded protein is CASSPTSGRSDTQYF.

A single count supports this clone. The CDR3 nucleotides are TGCGCCAGCAGCCCGCAATTTGACCCGGGACTAGCGGGAGCTGAGCAGTTCTTC. This encodes CASSPQFDPGLAGAEQFF. The V gene is TRBV5-1, the J gene TRBJ2-1, with 14 nucleotides matching TRBD2. The CDR3 length is 18 residues. Germline lookup yields CDR1 SGHRS and CDR2 YFSETQ. Unmatched junction bases numbered 15, after V lost 4 bases and J lost 9 bases.

The chain couples TRBV28 to TRBJ1-6; TRBD1 matches at 10 bases. The CDR3 totals 15 residues. Looked up from germline, CDR1 is MDHEN and CDR2 is SYDVKM. V was clipped by 6 bases and J by 9 bases; unmatched bases: 8. The CDR3, as DNA: TGTGCCAGCAGATACTCCGGGACAGGGGTTTCACCCCTCCACTTT. Its protein product is CASRYSGTGVSPLHF.

J is TRBJ1-2 and V is TRBV11-3, with D tentatively TRBD1 (6 bases). V lost 0 bases and J lost 6, with 11 bases in between. The CDR3 length is 14 residues. Germline lookup yields CDR1 SGHNT and CDR2 YENEEA. CDR3 sequence: CASSLDGGANGYTF. CDR3 bases: TGTGCCAGCAGCTTAGATGGGGGGGCGAATGGCTACACCTTC. Full variable domain (rest looked up from reference TRBV11-3 and TRBJ1-2): EAGVVQSPRYKIIEKKQPVAFWCNPISGHNTLYWYLQNLGQGPELLIRYENEEAVDDSQLPKDRFSAERLKGVDSTLKIQPAELGDSAVYLCASSLDGGANGYTFGSGTRLTVV.